This entry lists 5 T cell receptor beta chains sequenced from one sample in a study of spatial heterogeneity in lung cancer (dated by TCRdb to the late 2010s). Findings and caveats that apply to the study as a whole: A correlation was observed between the number of expanded intratumoral alpha and beta TCRs and the tumor nonsynonymous mutation count.

Libraries were constructed by 5' RACE. This sample was sequenced with a NextSeq 500. The public reads were run again by TCRdb, first through fastp at Q25 and then through MiXCR, and only productive beta chains were kept. Records with the same CDR3 protein are collapsed into one entry carrying the most frequent genes and DNA. For this sample the table gives fewer than 20,000 distinct CDR3 sequences, of which less than 8% were detected only once. The top ten clonotypes cover 20% to 25% of the sample. Per the publication, the time point label means: sample taken at primary tumor resection. Antigen specificity for these receptors is unknown. The specimen comprised lung tumor tissue, sampled at surgery. Receptor source: a male donor with early-stage non-small cell lung cancer.

In its sample, this clonotype was seen a few times. The DNA for the CDR3 is TGTGCCAGTAGCAGGGGAGCGGCGGGGATCAAACAGCCCCAGCATTTT. Translated, it gives CASSRGAAGIKQPQHF. The chain couples TRBV19 to TRBJ1-5, with D possibly being TRBD1 (6 bases). With 6 bases removed from V and 7 bases from J, the gap between germline ends came to 22 bases. Germline CDR1 LNHDA, CDR2 SQIVND (reference sequence). CDR3 size: 16 residues.

This clonotype has more than one count but fewer than ten. The chain joins TRBV6-1 to TRBJ2-2; TRBD1 aligns across 9 bases. V dropped 7 bases and J dropped 4; count of bases not matched to a gene: 4. Germline lookup yields CDR1 MNHNS and CDR2 SASEGT. CDR3 length: 14 amino acids. CDR3 protein: CASIQGQGTGELFF. The CDR3 nucleotides are TGTGCCAGCATCCAGGGACAGGGCACCGGGGAGCTGTTTTTT.

A few counts support this clonotype. CDR3 DNA sequence: TGTGCCAGCGGGAGACTGATTAACTATGGCTACACCTTC. It translates to CASGRLINYGYTF. The rearrangement links TRBV7-2 to TRBJ1-2; D is unclear. This CDR3 is 13 amino acids long. Germline V CDR1 and CDR2: SGHTA, FQGNSA. V lost 8 bases and J lost 1, with 11 bases in between.

The chain carries TRBV4-1 and TRBJ2-5, with 9 bases that match TRBD1. Germline assignment: CDR1 MGHRA and CDR2 YSYEKL. CDR3 length: 15 residues. After removal of 3 bases from V and 3 bases from J, the junction contained 5 bases not matched to a gene. CDR3 DNA sequence: TGCGCCAGCAGCCAGGGGACAGGGAGAGAAGAGACCCAGTACTTC. Residues: CASSQGTGREETQYF.

The V gene is TRBV20-1, the J gene TRBJ2-5; D might be TRBD1 (6 bases). In germline, CDR1 is DFQATT, CDR2 SNEGSKA (reference sequence). This CDR3 has 14 amino acids. Trimming cost V 0 bases and J 7 bases, with 15 bases left between them. The CDR3 sequence: CSARDRGPSGTQYF. CDR3 nucleotide sequence: TGCAGTGCTAGAGACAGGGGCCCTTCGGGGACCCAGTACTTC.